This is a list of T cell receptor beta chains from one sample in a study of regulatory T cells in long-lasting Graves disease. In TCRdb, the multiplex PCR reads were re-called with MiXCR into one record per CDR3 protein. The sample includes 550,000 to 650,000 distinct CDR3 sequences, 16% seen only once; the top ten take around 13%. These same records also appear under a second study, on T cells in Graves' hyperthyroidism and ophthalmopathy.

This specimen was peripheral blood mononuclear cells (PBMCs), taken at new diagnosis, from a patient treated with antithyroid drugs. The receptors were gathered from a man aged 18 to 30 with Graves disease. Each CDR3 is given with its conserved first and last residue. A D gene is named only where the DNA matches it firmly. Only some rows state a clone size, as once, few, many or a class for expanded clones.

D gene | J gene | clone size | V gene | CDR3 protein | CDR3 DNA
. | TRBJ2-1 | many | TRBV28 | CASSPSFGYNEQFF | TGTGCCAGCAGCCCTAGCTTTGGTTACAATGAGCAGTTCTTC
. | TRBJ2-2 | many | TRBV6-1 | CASSSNWDTGELFF | TGTGCCAGCTCAAGCAATTGGGACACCGGGGAGCTGTTTTTT
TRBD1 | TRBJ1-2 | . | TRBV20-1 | CSARKDRSGGYTF | TGCAGTGCTAGAAAGGACAGGTCCGGTGGCTACACCTTC
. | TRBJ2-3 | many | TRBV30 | CAWSQGSRTDTQYF | TGTGCCTGGAGTCAGGGGTCGAGGACAGATACGCAGTATTTT
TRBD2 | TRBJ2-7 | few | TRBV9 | CASSGGTSGIYEQYF | TGTGCCAGCAGTGGGGGGACTAGCGGCATATACGAGCAGTACTTC
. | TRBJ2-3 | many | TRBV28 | CASSPARGLKGDTDTQYF | TGTGCCAGCAGTCCGGCCCGGGGCCTCAAAGGGGACACAGATACGCAGTATTTT
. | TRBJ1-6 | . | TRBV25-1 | CASSESPGAGVVSYNSPLHF | TGTGCCAGCAGTGAATCCCCGGGGGCAGGGGTCGTCTCCTATAATTCACCCCTCCACTTT
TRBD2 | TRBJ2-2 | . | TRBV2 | CASRTRVGTSGPANTGELFF | TGTGCCAGTAGGACCCGGGTAGGAACTAGCGGGCCTGCGAACACCGGGGAGCTGTTTTTT
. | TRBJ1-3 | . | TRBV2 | CASSEAGDSGNTIYF | TGTGCCAGCAGTGAAGCTGGGGACTCTGGAAACACCATATATTTT
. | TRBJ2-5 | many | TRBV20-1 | CSARQTTGTQYF | TGCAGTGCGAGGCAAACTACGGGGACCCAGTACTTC
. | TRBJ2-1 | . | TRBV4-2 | CASSHRAASSYNEQFF | TGTGCCAGCAGCCACCGCGCGGCGAGCTCCTACAATGAGCAGTTCTTC
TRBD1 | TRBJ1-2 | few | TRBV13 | CASSPGTGRAGYTF | TGTGCCAGCAGCCCTGGGACAGGGAGAGCGGGGTACACCTTC
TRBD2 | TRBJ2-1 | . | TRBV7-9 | CASSSPGTSGPYNEQFF | TGTGCCAGCAGTTCCCCCGGGACTAGCGGACCCTACAATGAGCAGTTCTTC
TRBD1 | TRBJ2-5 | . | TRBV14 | CASSQDLTGVETQYF | TGTGCCAGCAGCCAAGATTTGACAGGGGTAGAGACCCAGTACTTC
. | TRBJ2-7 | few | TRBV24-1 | CATSEAKSSSYEQYF | TGTGCCACCAGTGAAGCCAAGTCAAGCTCCTACGAGCAGTACTTC
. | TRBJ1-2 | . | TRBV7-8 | CASSLVRYDGYTF | TGTGCCAGCAGCTTAGTCCGATATGATGGCTACACCTTC
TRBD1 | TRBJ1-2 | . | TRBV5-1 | CASSLGQGGPYGYTF | TGCGCCAGCAGCTTAGGACAGGGAGGGCCGTATGGCTACACCTTC
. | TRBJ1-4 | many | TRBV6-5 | CASSYNGRRLFF | TGTGCCAGCAGTTACAACGGGAGGAGACTGTTTTTT
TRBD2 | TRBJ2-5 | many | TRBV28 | CASSLVGLAGGQETQYF | TGTGCCAGCAGTTTAGTAGGGCTAGCGGGAGGCCAAGAGACCCAGTACTTC
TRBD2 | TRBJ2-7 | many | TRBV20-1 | CSAGGGSSYEQYF | TGCAGTGCTGGCGGGGGGAGCTCCTACGAGCAGTACTTC
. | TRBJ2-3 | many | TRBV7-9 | CASSPPRGTDTQYF | TGTGCCAGCAGCCCCCCCAGGGGTACAGATACGCAGTATTTT
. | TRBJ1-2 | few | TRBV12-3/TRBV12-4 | CASSPGRRSNYGYTF | TGTGCCAGCAGTCCCGGACGGAGGTCTAACTATGGCTACACCTTC
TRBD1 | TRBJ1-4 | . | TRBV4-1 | CASSQGLLGQSRKLFF | TGCGCCAGCAGCCAGGGCCTTTTGGGACAGTCTCGGAAACTGTTTTTT
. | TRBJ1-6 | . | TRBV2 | CASSEVGRSYNSPLHF | TGTGCCAGCAGTGAGGTGGGGCGGAGCTATAATTCACCCCTCCACTTT
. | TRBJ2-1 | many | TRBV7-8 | CASSFRGGEQFF | TGTGCCAGCAGCTTTAGGGGCGGTGAGCAGTTCTTC
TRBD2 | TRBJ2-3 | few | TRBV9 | CASSASLAGRGADTQYF | TGTGCCAGCAGCGCGTCACTAGCGGGAAGAGGGGCAGATACGCAGTATTTT
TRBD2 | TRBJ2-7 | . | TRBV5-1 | CASSASGGTYEQYF | TGCGCCAGCAGTGCGAGCGGGGGTACCTACGAGCAGTACTTC
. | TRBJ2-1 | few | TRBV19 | CASKGESYNEQFF | TGTGCCAGTAAAGGCGAATCCTACAATGAGCAGTTCTTC
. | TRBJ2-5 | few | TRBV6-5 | CASSYSRGQTQYF | TGTGCCAGCAGTTACTCCAGGGGACAGACCCAGTACTTC
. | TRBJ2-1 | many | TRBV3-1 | CASSQEGQGRSFSYNEQFF | TGTGCCAGCAGCCAAGAAGGCCAGGGTCGCAGTTTCTCCTACAATGAGCAGTTCTTC
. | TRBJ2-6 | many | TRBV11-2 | CASSSTGANVLTF | TGTGCCAGCAGCTCTACAGGGGCCAACGTCCTGACTTTC
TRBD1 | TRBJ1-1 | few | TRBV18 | CASQRDRRKTEAFF | TGTGCCAGCCAGCGGGACAGGCGAAAGACTGAAGCTTTCTTT
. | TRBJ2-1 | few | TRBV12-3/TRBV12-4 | CASSFGGPGGANEQFF | TGTGCCAGCAGTTTTGGGGGGCCGGGAGGAGCCAATGAGCAGTTCTTC
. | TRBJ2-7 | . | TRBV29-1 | CSVASWRGSSYEQYF | TGCAGCGTTGCATCGTGGCGGGGCAGCTCCTACGAGCAGTACTTC
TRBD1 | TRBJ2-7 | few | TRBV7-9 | CASSPRDSLTYEQYF | TGTGCCAGCAGCCCCCGGGACAGCCTTACCTACGAGCAGTACTTC
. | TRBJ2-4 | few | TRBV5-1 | CASSPHQAPAKNIQYF | TGCGCCAGCAGCCCGCACCAGGCCCCGGCCAAAAACATTCAGTACTTC
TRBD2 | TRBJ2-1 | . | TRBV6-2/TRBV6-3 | CASRHFGTSGRRSYNEQFF | TGTGCCAGCAGGCACTTCGGGACTAGCGGGAGGAGGTCCTACAATGAGCAGTTCTTC
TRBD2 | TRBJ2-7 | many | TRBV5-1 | CASSSSGNSYEQYF | TGTGCCAGCAGTTCTAGCGGGAACTCCTACGAGCAGTACTTC